A single sample gave rise to the 19 T cell receptor beta chains below, sequenced in a study of shared clonotypes between healthy human individuals. TCRdb keeps only in-frame clones here, not all; method: immunoSEQ multiplex PCR. The profile shows about 2 million clones, around 95% of them singletons. Material: naive CD4+ T cells sorted from blood. Subset given: CD45RA+ positively selected. All receptors derive from a man between 18 and 29 years old in good health.

V gene TRBV2 combines with J gene TRBJ2-4; maybe TRBD1 (6 bases). Germline CDR1 and CDR2: SNHLY and FYNNEI. V shed 8 bases and J shed 0 bases, with 14 bases lying between them. The CDR3 length is 15 residues. The CDR3 here is CASCWDTLAKNIQYF. The CDR3 bases are TGTGCCAGCTGCTGGGACACTCTAGCCAAAAACATTCAGTACTTC.

The chain links TRBV7-2 to TRBJ2-7, with D tentatively TRBD1 (5 bases). The V gene lost 5 bases and the J gene lost 1 base, with 9 bases spanning the gap. The length of the CDR3 is 13 residues. CDR1 and CDR2 (germline): SGHTA, FQGNSA. CDR3: CASSRRQSYEQYF. CDR3 nucleotide sequence: TGTGCCAGCAGCCGTAGACAGTCCTACGAGCAGTACTTC.

V gene TRBV28 combines with J gene TRBJ2-2; 7 nucleotides match TRBD1. The CDR3 runs to 16 residues. Trimming took 2 bases from V and 5 from J; bases not matched to a gene: 8. Germline CDR1 is MDHEN and CDR2 is SYDVKM. CDR3 coding DNA: TGTGCCAGCAGTTTAATGGCAGGGGGATCGACCGGGGAGCTGTTTTTT. Residues: CASSLMAGGSTGELFF.

This clone appeared once. V usage is TRBV6-1 and J usage is TRBJ1-2; TRBD1 matches 7 bases. Trimming removed 8 bases from V and 2 bases from J; junction bases left unmatched: 11. CDR1 MNHNS and CDR2 SASEGT come from the germline V gene. The CDR3 runs to 15 residues. For the CDR3, the DNA is TGTGCCAGCCGAGACCCAGGGGGGTTAAACTATGGCTACACCTTC. Its translation is CASRDPGGLNYGYTF.

The CDR3 reads CASSLGDWTGDHNEQFF. CDR3 nucleotides: TGTGCCAGCAGCTTGGGGGATTGGACAGGGGACCACAATGAGCAGTTCTTC. The chain couples TRBV5-8 to TRBJ2-1; TRBD1 agrees at 9 bases. The V gene end was trimmed by 0 bases and the J gene end by 5 bases; junction bases not matched to a gene: 9. This CDR3 contains 17 residues. Looked up from germline, CDR1 is SGHTS and CDR2 is YDEGEE.

This clone occurred a few times. V and J are TRBV27 and TRBJ2-5, with D unresolved. V lost 3 bases to trimming and J lost 5 bases, with 25 bases between them. In germline, CDR1 is MNHEY, CDR2 SMNVEV (reference sequence). The CDR3 runs to 18 residues. As DNA, the CDR3 is TGTGCCAGCAGTTTGGGTGCCGGCTGGCCCGCACAGAGGGAGACCCAGTACTTC. Translation: CASSLGAGWPAQRETQYF.

The CDR3 sequence is CASSEVPGPTNTEAFF. The CDR3 DNA follows: TGTGCCAGCAGTGAAGTCCCAGGGCCAACGAACACTGAAGCTTTCTTT. The rearrangement links TRBV6-1 to TRBJ1-1; tentative D call: TRBD1 (5 bases). The V and J ends lost 1 base and 1 base respectively, with 13 bases between them. CDR3 size: 16 residues. CDR1 is MNHNS, CDR2 SASEGT, per germline.

This clone has a single count. This CDR3 is CASSPGTRDEEQFF. CDR3 sequence (DNA): TGTGCCAGCAGCCCAGGGACTAGAGACGAAGAGCAGTTCTTC. The chain joins TRBV5-4 to TRBJ2-1; 8 positions agree with TRBD2. Germline V gene data show CDR1 as SGHNT and CDR2 as YYREEE (reference sequence). This CDR3 comprises 14 residues. After removal of 4 bases from V and 10 bases from J, the junction contained 10 bases not matched to a gene. Supplemented by reference TRBV5-4 and TRBJ2-1, the full variable domain reads ETGVTQSPTHLIKTRGQQVTLRCSSQSGHNTVSWYQQALGQGPQFIFQYYREEENGRGNFPPRFSGLQFPNYSSELNVNALELDDSALYLCASSPGTRDEEQFFGPGTRLTVL.

The chain carries TRBV2 and TRBJ2-7; D may be TRBD1 (6 bases). V dropped 6 bases and J dropped 2 bases, with 11 bases sitting between them. Germline V CDR1 and CDR2: SNHLY, FYNNEI. There are 13 residues in the CDR3. The CDR3 region is CASRDSLPYEQYF. The CDR3 DNA reads as TGTGCCAGCAGGGACAGTCTTCCCTACGAGCAGTACTTC.

This rearrangement joins TRBV30 to TRBJ2-2; the D gene is possibly TRBD1 (5 bases). The germline gives CDR1 GTSNPN, CDR2 SVGIG (reference sequence). V gave up 0 bases and J gave up 0 bases, with 11 bases separating them. The CDR3 loop spans 16 amino acids. The CDR3: CAWSVMRQPNTGELFF. CDR3 in DNA: TGTGCCTGGAGTGTAATGAGACAGCCGAACACCGGGGAGCTGTTTTTT.

V usage is TRBV30 and J usage is TRBJ1-2; D is uncertain. Germline CDR1 and CDR2: GTSNPN and SVGIG (reference sequence). Trimming removed 0 bases at V and 4 bases at J, with 9 bases between. The CDR3 covers 13 residues. DNA of the CDR3: TGTGCCTGGAGTGTCGGGGTGGGCTATGGCTACACCTTC. It codes for CAWSVGVGYGYTF.

The chain is built from TRBV19 and TRBJ2-7, with D possibly matching TRBD1 (5 bases). Germline V lookup: CDR1 LNHDA, CDR2 SQIVND (reference sequence). V was shortened by 5 bases and J by 3 bases, with 14 bases between the two germline ends. This CDR3 spans 14 amino acids. Here the CDR3 reads CASSATTVSYEQYF. The CDR3 DNA reads as TGTGCCAGTAGTGCTACGACAGTAAGCTACGAGCAGTACTTC.

The rearrangement links TRBV28 to TRBJ1-5; TRBD1 aligns across 7 bases. Germline V gene lookup returns CDR1 MDHEN and CDR2 SYDVKM. V gave up 1 base and J gave up 4 bases; unmatched junction bases: 7. This CDR3 has 16 residues. As DNA, the CDR3 is TGTGCCAGCAGTTTATTGACAGGGAAGGGAAATCAGCCCCAGCATTTT. Residues: CASSLLTGKGNQPQHF.

This sequence joins TRBV19 and TRBJ1-1; TRBD1 aligns across 8 bases. From germline, CDR1 is LNHDA and CDR2 SQIVND (reference sequence). The CDR3 contains 16 residues. V dropped 4 bases and J dropped 4; count of bases not matched to a gene: 11. This CDR3 reads CASSTLSGQGGTEAFF. For the CDR3, the DNA is TGTGCCAGTAGTACATTATCCGGACAGGGTGGCACTGAAGCTTTCTTT.

The chain employs TRBV15 and TRBJ1-4, with D perhaps TRBD1 (5 bases). Germline loops: CDR1 LNHNV, CDR2 YYDKDF (reference sequence). Trimming cost V 0 bases and J 10 bases, with 18 bases left between them. This CDR3 spans 16 amino acids. CDR3 coding DNA: TGTGCCACCAGCAGAGATCTACAAGGACCCCAGGGAAAACTGTTTTTT. Translation gives CATSRDLQGPQGKLFF.

The chain has TRBV27 and TRBJ2-3; tentatively, D is TRBD2 (5 bases). The germline CDR1 and CDR2 sequences are MNHEY and SMNVEV (reference sequence). The V end was cut by 4 bases, the J end by 2 bases, with 16 bases between. The length of the CDR3 is 16 residues. CDR3 sequence: CASSSTRTGPTDTQYF. DNA of the CDR3: TGTGCCAGCAGTTCCACTAGGACGGGCCCCACAGATACGCAGTATTTT.

The rearrangement joins TRBV4-3 to TRBJ1-2; D unclear. Germline CDR1 is LGHNA and CDR2 is YSLEER. The CDR3 runs to 15 residues. Trimming removed 0 bases from V and 7 bases from J, with 15 bases in between. The CDR3 spells CASSQDQRGVGGYTF. CDR3 nucleotides: TGCGCCAGCAGCCAAGATCAAAGAGGTGTAGGTGGCTACACCTTC.

V usage is TRBV27 and J usage is TRBJ2-5, with D hard to call. Germline CDR1 reads MNHEY; CDR2 reads SMNVEV (reference sequence). Trimming took off 5 bases at V and 5 bases at J, with 18 bases between the two ends. The CDR3 is made up of 15 amino acids. Here the CDR3 reads CASSPRLDRPETQYF. The CDR3 nucleotides read TGTGCCAGCAGTCCCCGTTTGGACCGGCCGGAGACCCAGTACTTC.

The V call is TRBV5-4, the J call TRBJ2-1; possibly TRBD2 for D (5 bases). The V end lost 4 bases, the J end lost 7 bases, and 21 bases lay between the germline ends. Germline V lookup: CDR1 SGHNT, CDR2 YYREEE (reference sequence). The CDR3 consists of 16 residues. The CDR3 DNA reads TGTGCCAGCAGCGAGGGCTTGGGCCTTAACCCTAATGAGCAGTTCTTC. Amino acids: CASSEGLGLNPNEQFF.